These T cell receptor beta chains were read from a single sample in a study of human T cells and chemical hapten exposure. TCRdb recomputed calls from the RACE reads with MiXCR, one row per CDR3 protein. The table records fewer than 90,000 distinct CDR3 sequences, 6.5% to 8.5% of them present only once. Sequenced here: whole blood, sampled in connection with sensitization to the hapten diphenylcyclopropenone (DPC). These receptors were obtained from a woman aged 25 to 39 with alopecia areata. Some clones in this sample may be carry-over from other donors' samples. The CDR3 runs from the conserved cysteine through the conserved F or W. D genes are given only for firm matches. Size tells how often a clone was seen (once, few, many) or the class of an expanded clone, and some rows leave it out.

J | length | D | size | V | CDR3 | DNA
TRBJ2-7 | 13 | TRBD1 | many | TRBV20-1 | CSARGQVEYEQYF | TGCAGTGCCAGAGGACAGGTAGAATACGAGCAGTACTTC
TRBJ1-4 | 18 | - | many | TRBV9 | CASSVNPGQPATNEKLFF | TGTGCCAGCAGCGTAAACCCGGGACAACCTGCAACTAATGAAAAACTGTTTTTT
TRBJ1-6 | 14 | - | - | TRBV7-6 | CASSRDGTNSPLHF | TGTGCCAGCAGCCGGGACGGGACAAATTCACCCCTCCACTTT
TRBJ2-6 | 15 | - | many | TRBV7-2 | CASSPQISGANVLTF | TGTGCCAGCAGCCCTCAGATCTCTGGGGCCAACGTCCTGACTTTC
TRBJ2-1 | 15 | TRBD1 | - | TRBV19 | CASSLWTGGVNEQFF | TGTGCCAGTAGTCTATGGACAGGTGGTGTGAATGAGCAGTTCTTC
TRBJ1-2 | 15 | TRBD1 | many | TRBV29-1 | CSVEFRDRGYYGYTF | TGCAGCGTTGAATTTAGGGACAGGGGATACTATGGCTACACCTTC
TRBJ2-3 | 15 | - | many | TRBV20-1 | CSAVVSGLLTDTQYF | TGCAGTGCTGTGGTTAGCGGATTACTCACAGATACGCAGTATTTT
TRBJ1-4 | 16 | TRBD1 | few | TRBV5-1 | CASTGQVFATNEKLFF | TGCGCCAGCACCGGACAGGTATTCGCAACTAATGAAAAACTGTTTTTT
TRBJ2-7 | 15 | TRBD1 | many | TRBV25-1 | CASSGTGGRSYEQYF | TGTGCCAGCAGTGGGACAGGGGGCAGATCCTACGAGCAGTACTTC
TRBJ1-1 | 16 | TRBD1 | - | TRBV10-2 | CASSESYGTGGTEAFF | TGCGCCAGCAGTGAGTCTTACGGGACAGGGGGCACTGAAGCTTTCTTT
TRBJ2-3 | 16 | TRBD1 | - | TRBV2 | CASSEPRTGAADTQYF | TGTGCCAGCAGTGAACCTAGGACAGGCGCAGCAGATACGCAGTATTTT
TRBJ1-3 | 15 | - | - | TRBV7-2 | CASSSNREAGNTIYF | TGTGCCAGCAGTTCGAACAGGGAGGCTGGAAACACCATATATTTT
TRBJ1-5 | 14 | - | - | TRBV19 | CASSIHVSNQPQHF | TGTGCCAGTAGTATACATGTTAGCAATCAGCCCCAGCATTTT
TRBJ2-4 | 13 | - | many | TRBV12-3/TRBV12-4 | CASSLGAKNIQYF | TGTGCCAGCAGCCTGGGAGCCAAAAACATTCAGTACTTC
TRBJ2-3 | 17 | - | many | TRBV5-1 | CASSLEGGGNQLDTQYF | TGCGCCAGCAGCTTGGAGGGCGGAGGGAATCAACTAGATACGCAGTATTTT
TRBJ1-6 | 15 | - | many | TRBV7-8 | CASSRTGQPNSPLHF | TGTGCCAGCAGCCGGACCGGACAGCCTAATTCACCCCTCCACTTT
TRBJ2-3 | 13 | TRBD2 | many | TRBV27 | CASSRVAGDTQYF | TGTGCCAGCAGTCGAGTAGCGGGGGATACGCAGTATTTT
TRBJ2-3 | 15 | TRBD2 | many | TRBV20-1 | CSARTGTSETDTQYF | TGCAGTGCTAGAACCGGGACTAGCGAGACAGATACGCAGTATTTT
TRBJ2-7 | 13 | TRBD1 | many | TRBV10-1 | CASSPGQSGEQYF | TGCGCCAGCAGCCCGGGACAGTCGGGGGAGCAGTACTTC
TRBJ2-7 | 13 | - | - | TRBV5-1 | CASSLNNYYEQYF | TGCGCCAGCAGCTTGAATAACTACTACGAGCAGTACTTC
TRBJ2-6 | 20 | TRBD2 | few | TRBV7-2 | CASSLWNLAGGFSGANVLTF | TGTGCCAGCAGCTTATGGAATCTAGCGGGGGGCTTCTCTGGGGCCAACGTCCTGACTTTC
TRBJ2-2 | 16 | TRBD2 | - | TRBV20-1 | CSARDFGGARTGELFF | TGCAGTGCTAGAGATTTCGGGGGGGCTCGGACCGGGGAGCTGTTTTTT
TRBJ2-1 | 15 | TRBD1 | - | TRBV2 | CAGHRTRTGEGEQFF | TGTGCCGGTCACAGGACCAGGACAGGGGAAGGTGAGCAGTTCTTC
TRBJ2-7 | 14 | - | many | TRBV7-3 | CASSLTRPPGEQYF | TGTGCCAGCAGCTTAACCCGCCCCCCAGGGGAGCAGTACTTC